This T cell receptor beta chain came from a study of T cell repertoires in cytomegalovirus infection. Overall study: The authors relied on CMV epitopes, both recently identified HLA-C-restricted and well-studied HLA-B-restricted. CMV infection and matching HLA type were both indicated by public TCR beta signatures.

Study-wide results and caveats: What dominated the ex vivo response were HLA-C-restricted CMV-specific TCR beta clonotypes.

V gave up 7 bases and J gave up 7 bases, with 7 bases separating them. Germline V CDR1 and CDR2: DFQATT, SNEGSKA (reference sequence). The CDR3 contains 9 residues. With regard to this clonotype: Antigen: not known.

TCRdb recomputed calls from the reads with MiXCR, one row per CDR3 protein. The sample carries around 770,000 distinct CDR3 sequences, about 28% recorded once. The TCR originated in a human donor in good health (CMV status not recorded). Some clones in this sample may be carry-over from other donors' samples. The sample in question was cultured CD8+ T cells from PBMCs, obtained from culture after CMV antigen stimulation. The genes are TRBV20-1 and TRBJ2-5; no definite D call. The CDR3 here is CSVRMTQYF. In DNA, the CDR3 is TGCAGTGTTCGAATGACCCAGTACTTC.